The 13 T cell receptor beta chains in this list originate from one sample, sequenced in a study of cytomegalovirus exposure and HLA in healthy donors. Measured with immunoSEQ multiplex PCR; TCRdb has only the in-frame clones, and not every one. The sample lists more than 75,000 clones; more than 85% were seen once. The sequenced material came from PBMCs. Receptors were obtained from a man aged 18 to 30 in good health and CMV-seronegative.

This clone was recorded only once. V is TRBV7-9 and J is TRBJ2-1; TRBD2 agrees at 13 bases. The germline V gene has CDR1 SEHNR and CDR2 FQNEAQ (reference sequence). The CDR3 extends over 19 amino acids. V lost 7 bases and J lost 5; bases outside the gene matches: 17. CDR3 sequence reads: CASIAPRTSGSYEDNEQFF. The CDR3 nucleotides read TGTGCCAGCATCGCTCCCCGGACTAGCGGGAGCTACGAGGACAATGAGCAGTTCTTC.

The gene calls are TRBV7-2 and TRBJ2-3; D gene ambiguous. V was pared by 5 bases and J by 2 bases, with 11 bases between. The germline gives CDR1 SGHTA, CDR2 FQGNSA. This CDR3 spans 14 amino acids. CDR3: CASSNSRYTDTQYF. The CDR3 coding sequence is TGTGCCAGCAGCAATAGCCGGTACACAGATACGCAGTATTTT.

The J gene is TRBJ2-7, the V gene TRBV30; TRBD1 might be the D (7 bases). The CDR3 has 15 amino acids. Trimming shortened V by 4 bases and J by 2 bases, and 18 bases separated the two germline ends. The V gene's germline CDR1 is GTSNPN and CDR2 SVGIG (reference sequence). CDR3: CAWTLDRRVPYEQYF. As DNA, the CDR3 is TGTGCCTGGACCCTGGACAGGAGGGTCCCCTACGAGCAGTACTTC.

The genes are TRBV29-1 and TRBJ1-1, with a weak D call TRBD1 (5 bases). The length of the CDR3 is 13 residues. Looked up from germline, CDR1 is SQVTM and CDR2 is ANQGSEA. Trimming took off 8 bases at V and 4 bases at J, with 17 bases between the two ends. CDR3 bases: TGCAGCTCATCGGGGGGTGAAGGCACTGAAGCTTTCTTT. Translated, it gives CSSSGGEGTEAFF.

V usage is TRBV7-3 and J usage is TRBJ2-7; 10 bases agree with TRBD2. Germline V gene sequence: CDR1 SGHTA, CDR2 FQGTGA. The V segment lost 7 bases and the J segment 6 bases; nucleotides outside the gene matches: 6. The CDR3 is made up of 13 amino acids. This CDR3 reads CASKASGSPEQYF. CDR3 in DNA: TGTGCCAGCAAAGCTAGCGGGAGCCCCGAGCAGTACTTC. Filled out from reference TRBV7-3 and TRBJ2-7, the complete variable domain reads GAGVSQTPSNKVTEKGKYVELRCDPISGHTALYWYRQSLGQGPEFLIYFQGTGAADDSGLPNDRFFAVRPEGSVSTLKIQRTERGDSAVYLCASKASGSPEQYFGPGTRLTVT.

The V call is TRBV6-5, the J call TRBJ1-3; 7 bases are a match to TRBD1. Germline CDR1 MNHEY, CDR2 SVGAGI. The CDR3 is 14 residues long. The V and J ends lost 6 bases and 4 bases, in that order; junction bases with no gene match: 6. This CDR3 reads CASRKTGLGNTIYF. DNA of the CDR3: TGTGCCAGCAGGAAGACAGGGCTCGGAAACACCATATATTTT.

The rearrangement links TRBV5-1 to TRBJ1-2; unclear D gene. V lost 2 bases, J lost 4 bases, and 9 bases lay in between. The length of the CDR3 is 13 residues. In germline, CDR1 is SGHRS, CDR2 YFSETQ. CDR3 DNA: TGCGCCAGCAGCTTAACTGCGCCCTATGGCTACACCTTC. This codes for CASSLTAPYGYTF. Filled out from reference TRBV5-1 and TRBJ1-2, the complete variable domain reads KAGVTQTPRYLIKTRGQQVTLSCSPISGHRSVSWYQQTPGQGLQFLFEYFSETQRNKGNFPGRFSGRQFSNSRSEMNVSTLELGDSALYLCASSLTAPYGYTFGSGTRLTVV.

The chain is built from TRBV30 and TRBJ1-2; 9 bases are a match to TRBD1. J gave up 3 bases and V 7 bases, and 12 bases lay outside the gene matches. The CDR3 sequence is 15 residues long. Looked up from germline, CDR1 is GTSNPN and CDR2 is SVGIG (reference sequence). This chain's CDR3 is CASSRGTGTYYGYTF. The CDR3 DNA sequence: TGTGCCTCTTCGCGGGGGACAGGGACGTACTATGGCTACACCTTC. The full variable domain, its missing parts supplied by reference TRBV30 and TRBJ1-2, is SQTIHQWPATLVQPVGSPLSLECTVEGTSNPNLYWYRQAAGRGLQLLFYSVGIGQISSEVPQNLSASRPQDRQFILSSKKLLLSDSGFYLCASSRGTGTYYGYTFGSGTRLTVV.

CDR3 region: CASKSGASTDTQYF. The CDR3 nucleotides are TGTGCCAGTAAAAGCGGGGCCAGCACAGATACGCAGTATTTT. The rearrangement joins TRBV18 to TRBJ2-3; 7 bases match TRBD2. With 9 bases clipped from V and 0 bases from J, the junction kept 6 bases outside the gene matches. This CDR3 region has 14 residues. The germline gives CDR1 KGHSH, CDR2 LQKENI.

The genes are TRBV25-1 and TRBJ1-5; no clear D. There are 16 residues in the CDR3. The V and J ends lost 1 base and 5 bases respectively, with 15 bases between them. CDR1 is MGHDK and CDR2 is SYGVNS in the germline V gene. The CDR3: CASSESGKGTYQPQHF. CDR3 sequence (DNA): TGTGCCAGCAGTGAATCGGGGAAGGGTACCTATCAGCCCCAGCATTTT.

This chain's CDR3 is CASRGGAAEAFF. CDR3 bases: TGTGCCAGCAGGGGAGGGGCGGCTGAAGCTTTCTTT. The J gene is TRBJ1-1, the V gene TRBV7-9, with D possibly TRBD1 on 5 matching bases. The germline V gene encodes CDR1 SEHNR and CDR2 FQNEAQ (reference sequence). Trimming stripped 6 bases from V and 6 bases from J, with 11 bases between. The CDR3 runs to 12 residues.

The rearrangement joins TRBV30 to TRBJ1-5, with D possibly matching TRBD1 (6 bases). The CDR3 totals 13 residues. The germline V and J ends were trimmed by 3 bases and 10 bases, with 16 bases remaining between them. Germline V gives CDR1 GTSNPN, CDR2 SVGIG (reference sequence). The chain's CDR3 is CAWSEIQGIPQHF. CDR3 coding DNA: TGTGCCTGGAGCGAGATACAGGGAATACCCCAGCATTTT.

This clone was seen a single time. The V and J genes are TRBV19 and TRBJ1-5, with D possibly matching TRBD1 (5 bases). Between the trimmed V and J ends, which lost 5 bases and 6 bases, there was a span of 17 bases. This CDR3 region has 15 residues. Germline V gives CDR1 LNHDA, CDR2 SQIVND (reference sequence). CDR3 protein: CASSGLGTESQPQHF. The CDR3 DNA sequence: TGTGCCAGTAGTGGGCTAGGGACTGAGAGTCAGCCCCAGCATTTT. Together with reference TRBV19 and TRBJ1-5, the CDR3 gives the full variable domain: DGGITQSPKYLFRKEGQNVTLSCEQNLNHDAMYWYRQDPGQGLRLIYYSQIVNDFQKGDIAEGYSVSREKKESFPLTVTSAQKNPTAFYLCASSGLGTESQPQHFGDGTRLSIL.